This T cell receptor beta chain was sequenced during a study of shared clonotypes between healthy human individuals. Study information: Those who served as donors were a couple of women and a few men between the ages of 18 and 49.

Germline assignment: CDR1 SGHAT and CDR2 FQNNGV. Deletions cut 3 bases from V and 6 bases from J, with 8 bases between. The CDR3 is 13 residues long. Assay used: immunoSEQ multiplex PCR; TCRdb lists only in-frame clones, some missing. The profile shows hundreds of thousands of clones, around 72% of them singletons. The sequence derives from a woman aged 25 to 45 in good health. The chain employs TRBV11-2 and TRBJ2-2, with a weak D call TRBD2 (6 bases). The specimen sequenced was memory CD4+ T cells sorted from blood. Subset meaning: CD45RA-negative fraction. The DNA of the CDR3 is TGTGCCAGCAGCTTTGGCGGGGCCGGGGAGCTGTTTTTT. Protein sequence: CASSFGGAGELFF.